Listed here are 22 T cell receptor beta chains from one sample, sequenced in a study of shared clonotypes between healthy human individuals. The data were produced by immunoSEQ multiplex PCR, yet TCRdb's version contains in-frame clones alone and is incomplete. The sample lists over 2 million clones; 85% to 95% were seen once. Sequencing used naive CD4+ T cells from PBMCs. Subset indicated: CD45RA+ positively selected. The receptors here all came from a man between 18 and 29 years old in good health. Some clones in this sample may be carry-over from other donors' samples.

This CDR3 reads CSASIGRGYTF. CDR3 bases: TGCAGTGCTAGTATCGGTCGTGGCTACACCTTC. The chain combines TRBV20-1 with TRBJ1-2; D not certain. The V and J ends lost 3 bases and 7 bases respectively, with 9 bases between them. Per the germline V gene, CDR1 is DFQATT and CDR2 is SNEGSKA (reference sequence). The CDR3 spans 11 residues.

The genes are TRBV5-4 and TRBJ2-7; no firm D call. Germline values: CDR1 SGHNT, CDR2 YYREEE (reference sequence). The CDR3 contains 14 residues. V lost 4 bases and J lost 2, with 13 bases in between. CDR3 amino acids: CASSQATRTYEQYF. The CDR3 DNA reads as TGTGCCAGCAGCCAGGCTACAAGGACCTACGAGCAGTACTTC. Based on the CDR3 plus reference TRBV5-4 and TRBJ2-7, the full variable domain is ETGVTQSPTHLIKTRGQQVTLRCSSQSGHNTVSWYQQALGQGPQFIFQYYREEENGRGNFPPRFSGLQFPNYSSELNVNALELDDSALYLCASSQATRTYEQYFGPGTRLTVT.

V is TRBV28 and J is TRBJ1-2; unclear D gene. V lost 6 bases and J lost 4, with 9 bases in between. This CDR3 has 12 amino acids. CDR1 MDHEN and CDR2 SYDVKM come from the germline V gene. This chain's CDR3 is CASRQGIYGYTF. DNA of the CDR3: TGTGCCAGCAGACAAGGAATCTATGGCTACACCTTC.

The chain couples TRBV7-2 to TRBJ2-2; no clear D gene. The length of the CDR3 is 13 residues. Trimming pared 8 bases from V and 6 bases from J, leaving 13 bases between. Per the germline V gene, CDR1 is SGHTA and CDR2 is FQGNSA. The CDR3 coding sequence is TGTGCCAGCGCACGGGTTGTAGCCGGGGAGCTGTTTTTT. Its protein product is CASARVVAGELFF.

The rearrangement uses TRBV7-2 and TRBJ2-7; 15 nucleotides match TRBD2. The germline CDR1 and CDR2 sequences are SGHTA and FQGNSA. With 5 bases clipped from V and 3 bases from J, the junction kept 11 bases outside the gene matches. CDR3 size: 18 residues. In DNA form, the CDR3 reads TGTGCCAGCAGCCCTGGGACTAGCGGGAGGAGAATTGGCTACGAGCAGTACTTC. It specifies CASSPGTSGRRIGYEQYF.

The chain uses TRBV19 and TRBJ2-3; possibly TRBD1 or TRBD2 for D (5 bases each). The CDR3 runs 16 residues. Trimming removed 5 bases at V and 3 bases at J, with 18 bases between. The germline gives CDR1 LNHDA, CDR2 SQIVND (reference sequence). As DNA, the CDR3 is TGTGCCAGTAGTGGGGACCGTCGACCGGGGACAGATACGCAGTATTTT. It translates to CASSGDRRPGTDTQYF.

This chain connects TRBV12-5 to TRBJ2-1; D is uncertain. This CDR3 region has 16 residues. Germline assignment: CDR1 LGHNT and CDR2 FRNRAP. V was clipped by 0 bases and J by 2 bases, with 11 bases between them. In nucleotides, the CDR3 is TGTGCTAGTGGTTTGGTACTATTTGGGGCCTACAATGAGCAGTTCTTC. Protein sequence: CASGLVLFGAYNEQFF. Complete variable domain (other parts from reference TRBV12-5 and TRBJ2-1): DARVTQTPRHKVTEMGQEVTMRCQPILGHNTVFWYRQTMMQGLELLAYFRNRAPLDDSGMPKDRFSAEMPDATLATLKIQPSEPRDSAVYFCASGLVLFGAYNEQFFGPGTRLTVL.

The chain is built from TRBV5-1 and TRBJ2-1; perhaps TRBD2 as D (6 bases). The V and J ends lost 4 bases and 7 bases respectively, with 18 bases between them. Germline V gene sequence: CDR1 SGHRS, CDR2 YFSETQ. The CDR3 totals 15 residues. Here the CDR3 reads CASSPIGSSGNEQFF. The CDR3 DNA is TGCGCCAGCAGCCCGATCGGGAGCTCGGGGAATGAGCAGTTCTTC.

The chain uses TRBV6-1 and TRBJ1-2, with D perhaps TRBD1 (6 bases). Germline assignment: CDR1 MNHNS and CDR2 SASEGT. The CDR3 runs 14 residues. Deletions cut 4 bases from V and 2 bases from J, with 11 bases between. CDR3 nucleotides: TGTGCCAGCAGTGGACGGGGGCCCAACTATGGCTACACCTTC. Its protein is CASSGRGPNYGYTF.

The chain joins TRBV28 to TRBJ2-7; 8 nucleotides align to TRBD2. Germline CDR1 reads MDHEN; CDR2 reads SYDVKM. This CDR3 spans 14 amino acids. V shed 7 bases, J shed 2 bases, and the junction held 7 bases outside the gene matches. The CDR3 loop reads CASKYPGLAYEQYF. Written as DNA, the CDR3 is TGTGCCAGCAAGTACCCGGGACTAGCCTACGAGCAGTACTTC.

This clone was detected once. This chain uses TRBV5-6 with TRBJ2-1; 13 bases align to TRBD2. The CDR3 is 16 residues long. The V segment lost 6 bases and the J segment 7 bases; nucleotides outside the gene matches: 10. Germline lookup yields CDR1 SGHDT and CDR2 YYEEEE. The CDR3 reads CASNTQGLAGKNEQFF. CDR3 coding DNA: TGTGCCAGCAACACTCAGGGACTAGCGGGAAAGAATGAGCAGTTCTTC. Full variable domain (remainder filled in from reference TRBV5-6 and TRBJ2-1): DAGVTQSPTHLIKTRGQQVTLRCSPKSGHDTVSWYQQALGQGPQFIFQYYEEEERQRGNFPDRFSGHQFPNYSSELNVNALLLGDSALYLCASNTQGLAGKNEQFFGPGTRLTVL.

This chain joins TRBV14 and TRBJ1-2; D ambiguous. V was shortened by 0 bases and J by 4 bases, with 12 bases between the two germline ends. The CDR3 spans 15 residues. Germline V lookup: CDR1 SGHDN, CDR2 FVKESK. CDR3: CASSQEVTQIYGYTF. CDR3 bases: TGTGCCAGCAGCCAAGAGGTGACGCAGATCTATGGCTACACCTTC.

In its sample, this clone was seen once. The genes are TRBV18 and TRBJ2-7, with 13 bases identical to TRBD2. V lost 4 bases, J lost 1 base, and 7 bases stayed unmatched. There are 17 residues in the CDR3. Germline lookup yields CDR1 KGHSH and CDR2 LQKENI. The DNA for the CDR3 is TGTGCCAGCTCACTAGGGACTAGCGGGATTCGTTCCTACGAGCAGTACTTC. Protein: CASSLGTSGIRSYEQYF.

The gene calls are TRBV4-1 and TRBJ1-2; the D gene is possibly TRBD1 (5 bases). V gave up 0 bases and J gave up 0 bases, with 17 bases separating them. The CDR3 contains 18 residues. Per germline, CDR1 MGHRA and CDR2 YSYEKL. CDR3 residues: CASSQDSAGRGTNYGYTF. The CDR3 DNA sequence: TGCGCCAGCAGCCAAGATTCGGCAGGCCGGGGGACTAACTATGGCTACACCTTC.

This clone has just one count. J is TRBJ2-1 and V is TRBV9; TRBD2 agrees at 9 bases. This CDR3 comprises 18 residues. CDR1 and CDR2 (germline): SGDLS, YYNGEE. The trim removed 4 bases at V and 4 bases at J, leaving 15 bases unmatched. In DNA, the CDR3 is TGTGCCAGCAGCCATCCCCCGGGGAGCGGGGGGACATACAATGAGCAGTTCTTC. Its translation: CASSHPPGSGGTYNEQFF. Full variable domain (outside the CDR3, taken from reference TRBV9 and TRBJ2-1): DSGVTQTPKHLITATGQRVTLRCSPRSGDLSVYWYQQSLDQGLQFLIQYYNGEERAKGNILERFSAQQFPDLHSELNLSSLELGDSALYFCASSHPPGSGGTYNEQFFGPGTRLTVL.

V gene TRBV11-3 combines with J gene TRBJ2-5; 11 nucleotides match TRBD2. V lost 1 base to trimming and J lost 2 bases; unmatched junction nucleotides: 6. CDR1 is SGHNT and CDR2 is YENEEA in the germline V gene. This CDR3 is 17 amino acids long. The CDR3 loop reads CASSLGVGTSGQETQYF. In DNA, the CDR3 is TGTGCCAGCAGCTTAGGCGTTGGGACTAGCGGACAAGAGACCCAGTACTTC.

This chain connects TRBV18 to TRBJ1-1; maybe TRBD1 (6 bases). The CDR3 covers 15 residues. Trimming stripped 2 bases from V and 3 bases from J, with 13 bases between. Germline CDR1 reads KGHSH; CDR2 reads LQKENI. CDR3 residues: CASSPNRAGDTEAFF. CDR3 in DNA: TGTGCCAGCTCACCAAACAGGGCCGGGGACACTGAAGCTTTCTTT.

This clone was observed a few times. The chain links TRBV28 to TRBJ2-2; perhaps TRBD2 as D (6 bases). CDR3 length: 16 residues. V gave up 4 bases and J gave up 5 bases, with 17 bases separating them. Per the germline V gene, CDR1 is MDHEN and CDR2 is SYDVKM. The CDR3 sequence: CASSSGGSGMTGELFF. CDR3 DNA sequence: TGTGCCAGCAGTTCTGGGGGGTCAGGGATGACCGGGGAGCTGTTTTTT.

The chain combines TRBV5-1 with TRBJ2-3; a weak D match, TRBD2 (5 bases). Per the germline V gene, CDR1 is SGHRS and CDR2 is YFSETQ. V lost 6 bases, J lost 5 bases, and 16 bases lay in between. The CDR3 has 14 amino acids. The CDR3 DNA reads TGCGCCAGCAACCCAAGCGGAGCACAAGATACGCAGTATTTT. It codes for CASNPSGAQDTQYF.

The chain recombines TRBV7-2 with TRBJ2-1; 13 bases map to TRBD2. Germline trimming cut 1 base from V and 0 bases from J; bases unmatched to any gene: 6. The CDR3 is 19 amino acids. Germline V CDR1 and CDR2: SGHTA, FQGNSA. CDR3 residues: CASSLVGTSGMSSYNEQFF. The CDR3 DNA is TGTGCCAGCAGCTTAGTGGGGACTAGCGGGATGAGCTCCTACAATGAGCAGTTCTTC.

The chain combines TRBV29-1 with TRBJ1-5; D is uncertain. V was pared by 4 bases and J by 4 bases, with 14 bases between. The germline CDR1 and CDR2 sequences are SQVTM and ANQGSEA. The CDR3 sequence is 14 residues long. CDR3 sequence reads: CSVGDYSSNQPQHF. CDR3 DNA: TGCAGCGTTGGCGACTATAGTTCAAATCAGCCCCAGCATTTT.

This sequence joins TRBV9 and TRBJ2-3; D possibly uses TRBD1 or TRBD2 (6 bases each). The CDR3 has 17 residues. Trimming pared 0 bases from V and 5 bases from J, leaving 19 bases between. Germline V gene sequence: CDR1 SGDLS, CDR2 YYNGEE. The CDR3 here is CASSVGTQGRFVDTQYF. The CDR3 DNA reads as TGTGCCAGCAGCGTAGGGACCCAGGGGAGGTTCGTAGATACGCAGTATTTT.